This T cell receptor beta chain derives from a study of neurological immune-mediated disorders. Time point meaning: longitudinal time-point 2. Stored at -80 C, 2 million PBMCs were the source of the unsorted libraries. With 10-nucleotide random UMIs included, cDNA was synthesized by 5'RACE. A single run covered 15-18 subjects with over 180 million TCR-beta sequences. TCRdb re-derived calls from the 5' RACE reads in MiXCR, one entry per CDR3 protein. The table lists approximately 85,000 distinct CDR3 sequences, less than 15% of them singletons. A single count supports this clonotype. A read error may be the cause here, since a much bigger clone is one base away. V was pared by 1 base and J by 6 bases, with 7 bases of the junction left unmatched. This CDR3 has 16 residues.

The sequence derives from a female donor with HTLV-1-associated myelopathy (HAM/TSP). The gene calls are TRBV12-3 or TRBV12-4 and TRBJ1-4, with 8 nucleotides matching TRBD1. The sample was PBMCs. DNA for the CDR3: TGTGCCAGCAGTTTAGAAAGATGCAGGGGGCATGAAAAACTGTTTTTT. As protein: CASSLERCRGHEKLFF.